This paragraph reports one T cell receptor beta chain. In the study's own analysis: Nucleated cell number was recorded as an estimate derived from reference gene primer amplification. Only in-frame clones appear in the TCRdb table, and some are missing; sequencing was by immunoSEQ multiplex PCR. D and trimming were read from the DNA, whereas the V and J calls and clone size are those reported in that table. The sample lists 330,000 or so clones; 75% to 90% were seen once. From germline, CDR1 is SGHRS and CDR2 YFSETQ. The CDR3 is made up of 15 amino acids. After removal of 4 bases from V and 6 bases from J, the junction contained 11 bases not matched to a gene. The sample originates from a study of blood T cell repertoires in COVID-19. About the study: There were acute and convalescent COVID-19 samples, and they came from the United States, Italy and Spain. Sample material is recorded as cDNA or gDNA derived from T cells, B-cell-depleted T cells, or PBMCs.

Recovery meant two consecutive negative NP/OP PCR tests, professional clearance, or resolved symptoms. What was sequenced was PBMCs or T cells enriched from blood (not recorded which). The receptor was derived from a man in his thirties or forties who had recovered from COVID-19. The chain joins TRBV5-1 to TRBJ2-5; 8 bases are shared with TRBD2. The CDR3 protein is CASSEVAGTSQTQYF. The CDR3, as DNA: TGCGCCAGCAGCGAGGTAGCGGGGACCTCCCAGACCCAGTACTTC.